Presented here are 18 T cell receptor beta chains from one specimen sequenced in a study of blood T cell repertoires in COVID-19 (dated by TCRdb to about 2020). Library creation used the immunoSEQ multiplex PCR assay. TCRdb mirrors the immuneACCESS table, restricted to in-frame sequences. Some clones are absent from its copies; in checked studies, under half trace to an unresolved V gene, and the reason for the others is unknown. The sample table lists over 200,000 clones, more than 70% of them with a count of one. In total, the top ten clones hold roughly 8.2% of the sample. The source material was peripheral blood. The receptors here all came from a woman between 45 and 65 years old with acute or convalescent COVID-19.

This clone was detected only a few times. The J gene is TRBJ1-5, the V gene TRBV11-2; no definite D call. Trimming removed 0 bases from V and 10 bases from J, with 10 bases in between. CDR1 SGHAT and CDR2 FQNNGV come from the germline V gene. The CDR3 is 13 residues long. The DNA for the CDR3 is TGTGCCAGCAGCTTAGATCTCCGAGGACCCCAGCATTTT. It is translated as CASSLDLRGPQHF.

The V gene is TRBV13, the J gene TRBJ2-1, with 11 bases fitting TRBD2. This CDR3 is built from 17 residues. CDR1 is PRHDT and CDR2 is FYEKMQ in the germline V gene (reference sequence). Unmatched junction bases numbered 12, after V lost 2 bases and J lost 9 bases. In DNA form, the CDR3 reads TGTGCCAGCAGCTTAAGAGGCATAGCGGGAGGGCCGGGTGAGCAGTTCTTC. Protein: CASSLRGIAGGPGEQFF.

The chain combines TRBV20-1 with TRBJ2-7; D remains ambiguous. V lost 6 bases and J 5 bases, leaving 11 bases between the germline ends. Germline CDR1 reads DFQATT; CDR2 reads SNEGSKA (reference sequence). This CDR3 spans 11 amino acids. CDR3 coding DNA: TGCAGTGCACGGCTCCGGGACGAGCAGTACTTC. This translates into CSARLRDEQYF.

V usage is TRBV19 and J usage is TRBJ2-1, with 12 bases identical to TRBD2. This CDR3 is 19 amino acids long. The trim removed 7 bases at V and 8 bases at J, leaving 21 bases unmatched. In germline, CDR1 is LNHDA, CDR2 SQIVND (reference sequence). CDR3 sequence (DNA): TGTGCCAGTAAGGGGAGGGGGCTAGCGGGAGGGCTATATACGGATGAGCAGTTCTTC. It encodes CASKGRGLAGGLYTDEQFF.

In DNA, the CDR3 is TGTGCCAGCAGCTCGAGGGCCCAACAGGGCAGGGACACTGAAGCTTTCTTT. Encoded protein: CASSSRAQQGRDTEAFF. The V and J genes are TRBV3-1 (or the pseudogene TRBV3-2) and TRBJ1-1; D is perhaps TRBD1 (6 bases). V lost 5 bases, J lost 3 bases, and 22 bases lay in between. From germline, CDR1 is LGHDT and CDR2 YNNKEL (reference sequence). The CDR3 loop spans 17 amino acids.

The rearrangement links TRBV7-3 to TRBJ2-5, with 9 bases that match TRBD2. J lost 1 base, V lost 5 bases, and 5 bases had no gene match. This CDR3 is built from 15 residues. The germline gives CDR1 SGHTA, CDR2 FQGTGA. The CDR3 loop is CASSETSGFQETQYF. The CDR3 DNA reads TGTGCCAGCAGCGAGACTAGCGGCTTCCAAGAGACCCAGTACTTC.

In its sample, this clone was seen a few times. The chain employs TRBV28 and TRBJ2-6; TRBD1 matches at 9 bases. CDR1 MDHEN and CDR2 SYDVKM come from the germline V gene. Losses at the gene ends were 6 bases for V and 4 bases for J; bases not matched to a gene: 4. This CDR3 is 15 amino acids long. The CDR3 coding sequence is TGTGCCAGCAGATGGGGACAGGGAGGGGCCAACGTCCTGACTTTC. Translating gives CASRWGQGGANVLTF.

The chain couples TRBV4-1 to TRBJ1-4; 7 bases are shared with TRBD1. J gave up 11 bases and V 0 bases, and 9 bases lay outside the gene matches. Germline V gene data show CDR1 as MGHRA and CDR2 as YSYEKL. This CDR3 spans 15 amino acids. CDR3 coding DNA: TGCGCCAGCAGCCAAGATCTAGGCAGGGGACAGAAACTGTTTTTT. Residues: CASSQDLGRGQKLFF.

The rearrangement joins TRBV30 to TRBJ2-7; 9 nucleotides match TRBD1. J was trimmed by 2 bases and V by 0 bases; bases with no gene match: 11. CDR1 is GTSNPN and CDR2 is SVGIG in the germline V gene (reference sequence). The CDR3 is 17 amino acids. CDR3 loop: CAWSVLGLGTGTYEQYF. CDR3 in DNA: TGTGCCTGGAGTGTACTCGGATTGGGGACAGGGACCTACGAGCAGTACTTC.

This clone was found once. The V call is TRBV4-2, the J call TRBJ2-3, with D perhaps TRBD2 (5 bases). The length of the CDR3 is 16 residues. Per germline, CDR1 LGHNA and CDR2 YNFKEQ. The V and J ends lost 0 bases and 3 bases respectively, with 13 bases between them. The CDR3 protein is CASSQEPGMRTDTQYF. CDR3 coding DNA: TGTGCCAGCAGCCAAGAGCCGGGGATGCGAACAGATACGCAGTATTTT.

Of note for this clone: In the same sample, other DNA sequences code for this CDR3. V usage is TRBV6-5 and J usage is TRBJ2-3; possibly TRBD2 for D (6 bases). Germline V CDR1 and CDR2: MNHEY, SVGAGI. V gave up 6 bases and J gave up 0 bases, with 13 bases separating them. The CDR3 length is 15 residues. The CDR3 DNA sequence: TGTGCCAGCAGCTCCAGCGGGCCCAGCACAGATACGCAGTATTTT. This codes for CASSSSGPSTDTQYF.

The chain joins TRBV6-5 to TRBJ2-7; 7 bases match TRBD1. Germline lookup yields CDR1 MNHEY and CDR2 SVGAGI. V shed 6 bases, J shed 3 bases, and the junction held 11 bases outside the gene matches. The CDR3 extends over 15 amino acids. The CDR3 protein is CASSPGTRGLYEQYF. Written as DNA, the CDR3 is TGTGCCAGCAGCCCCGGGACAAGGGGGCTCTACGAGCAGTACTTC.

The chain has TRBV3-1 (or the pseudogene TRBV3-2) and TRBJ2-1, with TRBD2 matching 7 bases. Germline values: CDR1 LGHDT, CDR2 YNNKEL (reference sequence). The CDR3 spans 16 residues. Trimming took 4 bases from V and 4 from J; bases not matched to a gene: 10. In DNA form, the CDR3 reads TGTGCCAGCAGCCCCCTTGGAGCGGGAAGGTACAATGAGCAGTTCTTC. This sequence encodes CASSPLGAGRYNEQFF.

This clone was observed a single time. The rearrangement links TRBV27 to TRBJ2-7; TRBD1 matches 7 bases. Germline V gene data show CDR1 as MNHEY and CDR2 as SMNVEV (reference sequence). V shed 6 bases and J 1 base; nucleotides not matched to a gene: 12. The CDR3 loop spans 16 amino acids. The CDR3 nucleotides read TGTGCCAGCAGGTCTCTCTCTCGACAGGGTTCCTACGAGCAGTACTTC. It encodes CASRSLSRQGSYEQYF.

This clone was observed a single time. CDR3 sequence (DNA): TGTGCCAGCAGTTTTCCCCCGGGACTGGGAAGCACAGATACGCAGTATTTT. This encodes CASSFPPGLGSTDTQYF. The genes are TRBV28 and TRBJ2-3; D is possibly TRBD2 (6 bases). CDR1 and CDR2 from the germline V gene are MDHEN and SYDVKM. Trimming cost V 3 bases and J 0 bases, with 16 bases left between them. The CDR3 totals 17 residues.

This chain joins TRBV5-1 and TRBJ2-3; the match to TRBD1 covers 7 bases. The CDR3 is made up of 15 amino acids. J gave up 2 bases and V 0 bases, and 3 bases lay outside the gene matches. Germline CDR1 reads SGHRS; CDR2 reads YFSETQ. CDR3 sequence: CASSLGDRDTDTQYF. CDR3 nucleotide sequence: TGCGCCAGCAGCTTGGGTGACAGGGACACAGATACGCAGTATTTT.

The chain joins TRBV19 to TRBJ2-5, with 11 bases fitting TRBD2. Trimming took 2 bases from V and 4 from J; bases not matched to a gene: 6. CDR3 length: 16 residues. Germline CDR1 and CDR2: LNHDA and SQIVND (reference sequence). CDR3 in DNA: TGTGCCAGTAGTATAACGACTAGCGGGACGCTAGAGACCCAGTACTTC. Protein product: CASSITTSGTLETQYF.

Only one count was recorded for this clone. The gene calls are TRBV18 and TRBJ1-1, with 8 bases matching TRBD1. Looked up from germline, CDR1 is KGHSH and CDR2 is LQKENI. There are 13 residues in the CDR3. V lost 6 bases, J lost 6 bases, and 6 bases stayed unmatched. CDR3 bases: TGTGCCAGCTCCCCCTCAGGGGGCCCTGAAGCTTTCTTT. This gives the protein CASSPSGGPEAFF.